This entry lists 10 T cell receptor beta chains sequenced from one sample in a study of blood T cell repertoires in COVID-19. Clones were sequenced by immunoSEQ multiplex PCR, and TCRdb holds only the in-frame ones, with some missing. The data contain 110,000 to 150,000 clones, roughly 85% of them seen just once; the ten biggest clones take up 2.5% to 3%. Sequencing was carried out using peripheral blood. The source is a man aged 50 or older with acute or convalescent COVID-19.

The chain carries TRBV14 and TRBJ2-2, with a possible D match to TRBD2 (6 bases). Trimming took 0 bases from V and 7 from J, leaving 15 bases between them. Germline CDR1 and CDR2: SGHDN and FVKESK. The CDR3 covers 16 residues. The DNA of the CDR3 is TGTGCCAGCAGCCAAGAACCCCCGGCGGGGCACGGGGAGCTGTTTTTT. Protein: CASSQEPPAGHGELFF.

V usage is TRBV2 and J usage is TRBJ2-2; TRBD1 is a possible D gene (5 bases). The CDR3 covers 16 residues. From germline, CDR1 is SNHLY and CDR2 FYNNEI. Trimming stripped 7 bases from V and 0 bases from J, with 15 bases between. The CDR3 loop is CASTDWAGTNTGELFF. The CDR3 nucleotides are TGTGCCAGCACCGACTGGGCAGGGACGAACACCGGGGAGCTGTTTTTT.

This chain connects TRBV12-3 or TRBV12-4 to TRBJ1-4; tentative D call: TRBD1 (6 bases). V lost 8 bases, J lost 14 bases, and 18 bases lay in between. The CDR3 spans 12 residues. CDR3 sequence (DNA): TGTGCCAGCGCGCCCGGGACACAATCGCTGTTTTTT. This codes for CASAPGTQSLFF.

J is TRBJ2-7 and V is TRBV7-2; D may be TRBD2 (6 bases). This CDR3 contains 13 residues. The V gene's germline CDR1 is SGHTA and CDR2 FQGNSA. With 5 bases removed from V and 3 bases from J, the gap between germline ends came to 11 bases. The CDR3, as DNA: TGTGCCAGCAGCGAGAGACTAGGCTACGAGCAGTACTTC. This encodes CASSERLGYEQYF. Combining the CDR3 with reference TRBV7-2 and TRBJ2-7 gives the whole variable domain GAGVSQSPSNKVTEKGKDVELRCDPISGHTALYWYRQSLGQGLEFLIYFQGNSAPDKSGLPSDRFSAERTGGSVSTLTIQRTQQEDSAVYLCASSERLGYEQYFGPGTRLTVT.

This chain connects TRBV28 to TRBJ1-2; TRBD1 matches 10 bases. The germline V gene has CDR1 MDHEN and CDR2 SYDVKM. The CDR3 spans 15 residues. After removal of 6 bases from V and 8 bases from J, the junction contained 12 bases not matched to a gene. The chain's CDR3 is CASRRTGGGPRGYTF. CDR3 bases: TGTGCCAGCAGAAGGACAGGGGGTGGCCCTAGGGGCTACACCTTC.

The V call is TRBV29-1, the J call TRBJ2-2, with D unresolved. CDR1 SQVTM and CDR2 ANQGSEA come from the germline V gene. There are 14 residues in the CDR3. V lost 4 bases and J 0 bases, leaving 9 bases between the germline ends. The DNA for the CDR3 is TGCAGCGTTGTCCCGGTTTCGAACACCGGGGAGCTGTTTTTT. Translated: CSVVPVSNTGELFF.

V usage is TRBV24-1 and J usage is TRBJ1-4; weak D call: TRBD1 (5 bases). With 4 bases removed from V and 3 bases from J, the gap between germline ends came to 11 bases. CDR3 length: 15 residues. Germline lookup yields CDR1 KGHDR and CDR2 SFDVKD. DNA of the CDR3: TGTGCCACCAGTGAACCCAGGGAGGCTAATGAAAAACTGTTTTTT. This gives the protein CATSEPREANEKLFF.

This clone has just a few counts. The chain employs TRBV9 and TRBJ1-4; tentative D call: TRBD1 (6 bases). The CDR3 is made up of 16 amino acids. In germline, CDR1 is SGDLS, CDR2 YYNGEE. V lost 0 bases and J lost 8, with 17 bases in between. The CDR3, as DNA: TGTGCCAGCAGCGTAGGATTGGGGGCGGCGTGGGAAAAACTGTTTTTT. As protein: CASSVGLGAAWEKLFF.

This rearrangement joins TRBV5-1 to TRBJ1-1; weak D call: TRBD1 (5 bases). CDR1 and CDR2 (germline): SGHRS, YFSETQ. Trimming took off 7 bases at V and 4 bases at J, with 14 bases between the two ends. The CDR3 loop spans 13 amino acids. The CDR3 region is CASGSGVATEAFF. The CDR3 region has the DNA TGCGCCAGCGGGTCGGGGGTCGCCACTGAAGCTTTCTTT. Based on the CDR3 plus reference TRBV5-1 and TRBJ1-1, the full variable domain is KAGVTQTPRYLIKTRGQQVTLSCSPISGHRSVSWYQQTPGQGLQFLFEYFSETQRNKGNFPGRFSGRQFSNSRSEMNVSTLELGDSALYLCASGSGVATEAFFGQGTRLTVV.

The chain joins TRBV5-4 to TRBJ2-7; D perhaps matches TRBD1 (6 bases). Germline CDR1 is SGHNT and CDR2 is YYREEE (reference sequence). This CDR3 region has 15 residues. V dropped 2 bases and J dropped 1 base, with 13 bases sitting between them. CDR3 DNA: TGTGCCAGCAGCTTCTCCGGGACATTTTCCTACGAGCAGTACTTC. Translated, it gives CASSFSGTFSYEQYF.